Shown below are 31 T cell receptor beta chains from a single sample sequenced in a study of T cell changes during pregnancy in multiple sclerosis. Clones were read by immunoSEQ multiplex PCR, and TCRdb kept only the in-frame ones, dropping some. The sample consists of some 69,000 clones, around 90% of them appearing once. The sample was peripheral blood, taken in the second trimester of pregnancy. The receptors were sampled from a female donor in good health, enrolled as a control in a pregnancy study.

The chain has TRBV18 and TRBJ2-2; the D is unclear. V dropped 1 base and J dropped 5 bases, with 8 bases sitting between them. Germline V gene sequence: CDR1 KGHSH, CDR2 LQKENI. The CDR3 spans 14 residues. The CDR3 loop is CASSPLVETGELFF. The CDR3 nucleotides read TGTGCCAGCTCACCACTCGTCGAGACCGGGGAGCTGTTTTTT.

The rearrangement links TRBV6-1 to TRBJ1-1, with D possibly TRBD1 on 5 matching bases. Trimming cost V 3 bases and J 1 base, with 12 bases left between them. The length of the CDR3 is 15 residues. The germline V gene encodes CDR1 MNHNS and CDR2 SASEGT. The CDR3 protein is CASSDNRPPNTEAFF. The CDR3 coding sequence is TGTGCCAGCAGTGACAACAGGCCCCCGAACACTGAAGCTTTCTTT.

The CDR3 loop reads CASSLTRRDIAYF. In nucleotides, the CDR3 is TGTGCCAGCAGCTTAACGAGAAGAGACATCGCGTACTTC. This chain links TRBV7-3 with TRBJ2-5; D not resolved. V lost 0 bases, J lost 13 bases, and 15 bases lay in between. The CDR3 loop spans 13 amino acids. The V gene's germline CDR1 is SGHTA and CDR2 FQGTGA.

The chain couples TRBV5-8 to TRBJ1-3; 7 bases fit TRBD1. The CDR3 contains 17 residues. CDR1 is SGHTS, CDR2 YDEGEE, per germline. With V trimmed by 0 bases and J by 4 bases, 10 bases remained unmatched. The CDR3 loop is CASSLGRTGPFGNTIYF. The CDR3 DNA is TGTGCCAGCAGCTTGGGTAGGACAGGACCTTTCGGAAACACCATATATTTT.

The chain carries TRBV5-6 and TRBJ2-1, with 8 bases matching TRBD1. With V trimmed by 4 bases and J by 0 bases, 3 bases remained unmatched. The CDR3 consists of 15 residues. CDR1 is SGHDT and CDR2 is YYEEEE in the germline V gene. For the CDR3, the DNA is TGTGCCAGCAGCCTTACAGGGGGCTCCTACAATGAGCAGTTCTTC. Its translation is CASSLTGGSYNEQFF.

V is TRBV6-5 and J is TRBJ1-2; D might be TRBD1 (6 bases). With 5 bases removed from V and 4 bases from J, the gap between germline ends came to 11 bases. Germline values: CDR1 MNHEY, CDR2 SVGAGI. The CDR3 covers 13 residues. This CDR3 is CASSADSVYGYTF. The CDR3 DNA sequence: TGTGCCAGCAGTGCGGACAGCGTCTATGGCTACACCTTC.

The chain couples TRBV5-4 to TRBJ1-6; possible D gene TRBD1, 5 bases. V gave up 0 bases and J gave up 9 bases, with 13 bases separating them. The CDR3 is 15 residues long. The germline gives CDR1 SGHNT, CDR2 YYREEE (reference sequence). CDR3: CASSLATTGGSPLHF. The CDR3 DNA reads as TGTGCCAGCAGCTTGGCCACAACAGGTGGTTCACCCCTCCACTTT. The whole variable domain, filled in from reference TRBV5-4 and TRBJ1-6, reads ETGVTQSPTHLIKTRGQQVTLRCSSQSGHNTVSWYQQALGQGPQFIFQYYREEENGRGNFPPRFSGLQFPNYSSELNVNALELDDSALYLCASSLATTGGSPLHFGNGTRLTVT.

The chain is built from TRBV5-6 and TRBJ1-5; the D is unclear. Trimming removed 7 bases from V and 4 bases from J, with 9 bases in between. This CDR3 is 12 amino acids long. The germline CDR1 and CDR2 sequences are SGHDT and YYEEEE. CDR3 DNA sequence: TGTGCCAGCGGCGCGGGGAATCAGCCCCAGCATTTT. This codes for CASGAGNQPQHF.

J is TRBJ1-4 and V is TRBV11-1, with TRBD1 matching 8 bases. The CDR3 spans 15 residues. Per the germline V gene, CDR1 is SGHAT and CDR2 is FQDESV (reference sequence). V shed 6 bases and J 0 bases; nucleotides not matched to a gene: 3. The CDR3 region is CASSMTGATNEKLFF. In DNA, the CDR3 is TGTGCCAGCAGTATGACAGGGGCAACTAATGAAAAACTGTTTTTT.

This chain uses TRBV5-5 with TRBJ2-5; TRBD2 might be the D (7 bases). Trimming took 1 base from V and 5 from J, leaving 15 bases between them. The CDR3 has 15 residues. CDR1 and CDR2 from the germline V gene are SGHKS and YYEKEE (reference sequence). The CDR3 nucleotides are TGTGCCAGCAGCTTGTCCCGGGGGGCGGGGGAGACCCAGTACTTC. Protein product: CASSLSRGAGETQYF.

In its sample, this clone was seen once. V is TRBV6-5 and J is TRBJ1-1; D is unresolved. Trimming took off 3 bases at V and 11 bases at J, with 16 bases between the two ends. CDR3 length: 13 amino acids. The germline V gene has CDR1 MNHEY and CDR2 SVGAGI. The CDR3 region is CASSYKPKSEAFF. The CDR3 DNA sequence: TGTGCCAGCAGTTATAAGCCGAAGAGTGAGGCTTTCTTT.

The chain carries TRBV5-4 and TRBJ2-7; 8 positions match TRBD1. J lost 5 bases, V lost 0 bases, and 7 bases had no gene match. The CDR3 extends over 15 amino acids. Germline V gene data show CDR1 as SGHNT and CDR2 as YYREEE (reference sequence). CDR3 nucleotides: TGTGCCAGCAGCTTGGGGGGACAGGTCGCTCACGAGCAGTACTTC. As protein: CASSLGGQVAHEQYF.

CDR3 residues: CASSQETAYTEAFF. CDR3 DNA sequence: TGCGCCAGCAGCCAAGAGACTGCCTACACTGAAGCTTTCTTT. The chain joins TRBV4-3 to TRBJ1-1; D is undetermined. V dropped 0 bases and J dropped 3 bases, with 8 bases sitting between them. The CDR3 has 14 residues. Germline CDR1 and CDR2: LGHNA and YSLEER.

In its sample, this clone was seen a few times. V usage is TRBV2 and J usage is TRBJ1-2; the D gene is possibly TRBD1 (5 bases). V gave up 6 bases and J gave up 5 bases, with 7 bases separating them. This CDR3 has 11 residues. Germline assignment: CDR1 SNHLY and CDR2 FYNNEI. DNA for the CDR3: TGTGCCAGCAGCGGACATTATGGCTACACCTTC. Protein sequence: CASSGHYGYTF. The variable domain in full, completed from reference TRBV2 and TRBJ1-2, reads EPEVTQTPSHQVTQMGQEVILRCVPISNHLYFYWYRQILGQKVEFLVSFYNNEISEKSEIFDDQFSVERPDGSNFTLKIRSTKLEDSAMYFCASSGHYGYTFGSGTRLTVV.

The chain joins TRBV4-2 to TRBJ1-1; 8 bases align to TRBD1. The V gene's germline CDR1 is LGHNA and CDR2 YNFKEQ. The length of the CDR3 is 17 residues. With V trimmed by 3 bases and J by 0 bases, 9 bases remained unmatched. This CDR3 is CASSQAQGAGMNTEAFF. In DNA form, the CDR3 reads TGTGCCAGCAGCCAGGCCCAGGGGGCAGGCATGAACACTGAAGCTTTCTTT.

V and J are TRBV6-5 and TRBJ1-4, with TRBD1 as a possible D gene (6 bases). V was pared by 6 bases and J by 8 bases, with 13 bases between. The CDR3 extends over 13 amino acids. Germline V lookup: CDR1 MNHEY, CDR2 SVGAGI. The CDR3 region has the DNA TGTGCCAGCAGCCCCGAGGGGGTAGAAAAACTGTTTTTT. This codes for CASSPEGVEKLFF.

This clone was recorded only once. The chain employs TRBV19 and TRBJ1-1; D is possibly TRBD1 (5 bases). The CDR3 is made up of 15 amino acids. V was pared by 6 bases and J by 1 base, with 15 bases between. Per the germline V gene, CDR1 is LNHDA and CDR2 is SQIVND (reference sequence). CDR3 sequence reads: CASSGPRGRNTEAFF. In DNA, the CDR3 is TGTGCCAGTAGCGGCCCGCGGGGCCGGAACACTGAAGCTTTCTTT.

The J gene is TRBJ2-7, the V gene TRBV7-2, with 8 bases that match TRBD1. The V segment lost 3 bases and the J segment 4 bases; nucleotides outside the gene matches: 11. CDR1 is SGHTA, CDR2 FQGNSA, per germline. The CDR3 runs 16 residues. The CDR3 coding sequence is TGTGCCAGCAGCTTTTCGAGGTCCGGGACAGGATACGAGCAGTACTTC. Its translation is CASSFSRSGTGYEQYF.

The rearrangement joins TRBV18 to TRBJ1-6; D not resolved. V shed 4 bases and J shed 8 bases, with 9 bases lying between them. The CDR3 sequence is 13 residues long. Germline-derived CDR1 and CDR2 are KGHSH and LQKENI. Here the CDR3 reads CASSLDIDSPLHF. Here the CDR3 DNA reads TGTGCCAGCTCACTCGACATTGATTCACCCCTCCACTTT.

The V gene is TRBV5-1, the J gene TRBJ2-1, with 8 nucleotides matching TRBD1. After removal of 4 bases from V and 6 bases from J, the junction contained 6 bases not matched to a gene. The CDR3 runs to 14 residues. CDR1 SGHRS and CDR2 YFSETQ come from the germline V gene. The CDR3 here is CASSKDRASNEQFF. In DNA, the CDR3 is TGCGCCAGCAGCAAGGACAGGGCTTCCAATGAGCAGTTCTTC.

The V gene is TRBV28, the J gene TRBJ2-5; D may be TRBD1 (5 bases). Germline CDR1 is MDHEN and CDR2 is SYDVKM. Trimming removed 4 bases from V and 5 bases from J, with 5 bases in between. This CDR3 contains 11 residues. The CDR3 is CASSYRETQYF. The CDR3 DNA is TGTGCCAGCAGTTACAGGGAGACCCAGTACTTC.

The V and J genes are TRBV5-1 and TRBJ2-6; TRBD1 is a possible D gene (5 bases). V lost 0 bases, J lost 1 base, and 11 bases lay in between. The CDR3 totals 17 residues. The germline V gene has CDR1 SGHRS and CDR2 YFSETQ. The CDR3 is CASSLGFRASGANVLTF. The CDR3 DNA sequence: TGCGCCAGCAGCTTGGGTTTCAGGGCTTCTGGGGCCAACGTCCTGACTTTC. Full variable domain (rest looked up from reference TRBV5-1 and TRBJ2-6): KAGVTQTPRYLIKTRGQQVTLSCSPISGHRSVSWYQQTPGQGLQFLFEYFSETQRNKGNFPGRFSGRQFSNSRSEMNVSTLELGDSALYLCASSLGFRASGANVLTFGAGSRLTVL.

This rearrangement joins TRBV25-1 to TRBJ2-7, with D maybe TRBD2 (6 bases). The germline V and J ends were trimmed by 4 bases and 4 bases, with 14 bases remaining between them. This CDR3 region has 14 residues. Germline V lookup: CDR1 MGHDK, CDR2 SYGVNS. The DNA for the CDR3 is TGTGCCAGCAGTGGGGGACTGAGAACGTACGAGCAGTACTTC. This gives the protein CASSGGLRTYEQYF.

The chain is built from TRBV28 and TRBJ1-3; D may be TRBD1 (5 bases). The germline V and J ends were trimmed by 3 bases and 8 bases, with 14 bases remaining between them. Germline V gene data show CDR1 as MDHEN and CDR2 as SYDVKM. The CDR3 has 14 residues. CDR3 in amino acids: CASSFSRWGDTIYF. The CDR3 bases are TGTGCCAGCAGTTTTAGTAGGTGGGGGGACACCATATATTTT.

The chain couples TRBV30 to TRBJ2-2; 9 bases are a match to TRBD1. CDR1 and CDR2 from the germline V gene are GTSNPN and SVGIG (reference sequence). Trimming took 3 bases from V and 5 from J; bases not matched to a gene: 10. The length of the CDR3 is 16 residues. The CDR3 coding sequence is TGTGCCTGGAGGAAACAGGGGGCTTTTTTAACCGGGGAGCTGTTTTTT. Protein product: CAWRKQGAFLTGELFF. Drawing the rest from reference TRBV30 and TRBJ2-2, the complete variable domain is SQTIHQWPATLVQPVGSPLSLECTVEGTSNPNLYWYRQAAGRGLQLLFYSVGIGQISSEVPQNLSASRPQDRQFILSSKKLLLSDSGFYLCAWRKQGAFLTGELFFGEGSRLTVL.

The genes are TRBV7-3 and TRBJ2-3; D is possibly TRBD2 (5 bases). Germline values: CDR1 SGHTA, CDR2 FQGTGA. This CDR3 is built from 12 residues. The ends were cut back, 6 bases at V and 10 bases at J, with 14 bases in the middle. The CDR3 protein is CASSFDFGAQYF. DNA for the CDR3: TGTGCCAGCAGTTTCGACTTCGGGGCGCAGTATTTT.

The J gene is TRBJ2-5, the V gene TRBV2, with 8 nucleotides matching TRBD2. Per germline, CDR1 SNHLY and CDR2 FYNNEI. CDR3 length: 15 residues. V shed 2 bases and J 4 bases; nucleotides not matched to a gene: 6. In nucleotides, the CDR3 is TGTGCCAGCAGTGAACGGGGGGGTGAACGAGAGACCCAGTACTTC. Translating it yields CASSERGGERETQYF. The full variable domain, rest sourced from reference TRBV2 and TRBJ2-5, is EPEVTQTPSHQVTQMGQEVILRCVPISNHLYFYWYRQILGQKVEFLVSFYNNEISEKSEIFDDQFSVERPDGSNFTLKIRSTKLEDSAMYFCASSERGGERETQYFGPGTRLLVL.

This clone was observed a single time. V is TRBV7-9 and J is TRBJ2-7; 9 positions agree with TRBD1. V trimming: 5 bases; J trimming: 1 base; junction bases outside the gene matches: 9. The CDR3 sequence is 16 residues long. Germline CDR1 is SEHNR and CDR2 is FQNEAQ (reference sequence). DNA of the CDR3: TGTGCCAGCAGCCCGAATACAGGGGGCCCTTCCTACGAGCAGTACTTC. Amino acids: CASSPNTGGPSYEQYF. The full variable domain, with the rest looked up from reference TRBV7-9 and TRBJ2-7, is DTGVSQNPRHKITKRGQNVTFRCDPISEHNRLYWYRQTLGQGPEFLTYFQNEAQLEKSRLLSDRFSAERPKGSFSTLEIQRTEQGDSAMYLCASSPNTGGPSYEQYFGPGTRLTVT.

This chain uses TRBV18 with TRBJ2-2, with unresolved D. CDR1 is KGHSH and CDR2 is LQKENI in the germline V gene. CDR3 size: 14 residues. Trimming removed 1 base from V and 3 bases from J, with 6 bases in between. For the CDR3, the DNA is TGTGCCAGCTCACCACGGCAGTACACCGGGGAGCTGTTTTTT. Its translation: CASSPRQYTGELFF.

The rearrangement uses TRBV27 and TRBJ1-2; D may be TRBD1 (5 bases). V was clipped by 0 bases and J by 0 bases, with 14 bases between them. The germline V gene has CDR1 MNHEY and CDR2 SMNVEV (reference sequence). The CDR3 has 17 residues. The CDR3 spells CASSLSGGGHTNYGYTF. The CDR3 region has the DNA TGTGCCAGCAGTTTATCCGGGGGAGGCCACACTAACTATGGCTACACCTTC.

The V call is TRBV9, the J call TRBJ1-1; TRBD1 might be the D (6 bases). This CDR3 is built from 14 residues. Looked up from germline, CDR1 is SGDLS and CDR2 is YYNGEE. Trimming cost V 4 bases and J 1 base, with 11 bases left between them. CDR3 amino acids: CASSPQTGNTEAFF. DNA of the CDR3: TGTGCCAGCAGCCCTCAGACAGGGAACACTGAAGCTTTCTTT.